These 25 T cell receptor beta chains came from one sample sequenced in a study of T-cell memory formation after mild COVID-19. TCRdb re-called the 5' RACE reads with MiXCR, one entry per CDR3 protein. The data contain tens of thousands of distinct CDR3 sequences, 13% of them singletons. Sequenced material: PBMCs or a T cell subset sorted from them (not recorded which). The source of these receptors is a man younger than 35 who had mild COVID-19 (a few samples of this study predate the infection). Cell type and time point are not known.

The V and J genes are TRBV12-3 or TRBV12-4 and TRBJ1-2; 9 bases fit TRBD1. The CDR3 consists of 16 residues. J gave up 0 bases and V 5 bases, and 7 bases lay outside the gene matches. CDR3 DNA sequence: TGTGCCAGCAGTCTTGGGGGACAGGGAGCTAACTATGGCTACACCTTC. Residues: CASSLGGQGANYGYTF.

This clonotype was observed a handful of times. The chain uses TRBV6-4 and TRBJ2-2, with D hard to call. The CDR3 is 12 residues long. In germline, CDR1 is MRHNA, CDR2 SNTAGT. Trimming took 3 bases from V and 5 from J, leaving 4 bases between them. CDR3 loop: CASSEGTGELFF. CDR3 nucleotides: TGTGCCAGCAGTGAGGGGACCGGGGAGCTGTTTTTT.

This clonotype was counted a few times. The chain employs TRBV29-1 and TRBJ2-5, with D possibly matching TRBD2 (5 bases). This CDR3 has 13 residues. V was pared by 6 bases and J by 5 bases, with 16 bases between. Germline V gives CDR1 SQVTM, CDR2 ANQGSEA. The CDR3, as DNA: TGCAGCGTCATTGGGTCACTAGGGGAGACCCAGTACTTC. It translates to CSVIGSLGETQYF.

This clonotype has at least ten counts. J is TRBJ2-1 and V is TRBV6-1; 9 nucleotides line up with TRBD2. The germline CDR1 and CDR2 sequences are MNHNS and SASEGT. Germline trimming cut 6 bases from V and 3 bases from J; bases unmatched to any gene: 9. The CDR3 length is 16 residues. CDR3 bases: TGTGCCAGCAGGGGCCTCTCTAGCGGGGACTACAATGAGCAGTTCTTC. Protein product: CASRGLSSGDYNEQFF.

This chain uses TRBV6-2 or TRBV6-3 with TRBJ2-7, with 7 bases matching TRBD2. The germline V gene encodes CDR1 MNHEY and CDR2 SVGEGT. The V gene end was trimmed by 3 bases and the J gene end by 9 bases; junction bases not matched to a gene: 5. The CDR3 length is 12 residues. The CDR3 DNA reads as TGTGCCAGCAGTTATCTAGCGGTCGGGCAGTACTTC. Translation gives CASSYLAVGQYF.

This clonotype was observed a few times. The rearrangement joins TRBV11-2 to TRBJ2-6; D could derive from TRBD1 or TRBD2 (5 bases each). V shed 1 base and J shed 4 bases, with 17 bases lying between them. CDR1 is SGHAT, CDR2 FQNNGV, per germline. The CDR3 extends over 18 amino acids. The CDR3 DNA follows: TGTGCCAGCAGCTTAGCGGCAGGGCGGCCGGGGGGGGCCAACGTCCTGACTTTC. Amino acids: CASSLAAGRPGGANVLTF.

This clonotype has a handful of counts. This chain connects TRBV7-9 to TRBJ2-7; D is perhaps TRBD1 (7 bases). The ends were cut back, 4 bases at V and 3 bases at J, with 13 bases in the middle. Germline V gene lookup returns CDR1 SEHNR and CDR2 FQNEAQ (reference sequence). CDR3 length: 14 amino acids. The CDR3 coding sequence is TGTGCCAGCAGCTGGAGGGGGCCAAACTACGAGCAGTACTTC. As protein: CASSWRGPNYEQYF.

This clonotype was picked up a small number of times. The chain couples TRBV6-5 to TRBJ2-2; 7 nucleotides match TRBD1. The V segment lost 11 bases and the J segment 6 bases; nucleotides outside the gene matches: 9. Per the germline V gene, CDR1 is MNHEY and CDR2 is SVGAGI. This CDR3 contains 13 residues. CDR3 sequence: CAARQGGPGELFF. The CDR3 DNA follows: TGTGCCGCCCGACAGGGTGGTCCCGGGGAGCTGTTTTTT.

The chain is built from TRBV6-6 and TRBJ1-1; the D is unclear. Germline CDR1 is MNHNY and CDR2 is SVGAGI (reference sequence). The CDR3 has 12 amino acids. Trimming took off 3 bases at V and 4 bases at J, with 6 bases between the two ends. The CDR3 coding sequence is TGTGCCAGCAGTTATGGGAGCACTGAAGCTTTCTTT. Protein product: CASSYGSTEAFF.

In its sample, this clonotype was seen a few times. V is TRBV9 and J is TRBJ1-2; D remains unclear. Per the germline V gene, CDR1 is SGDLS and CDR2 is YYNGEE. The CDR3 loop spans 17 amino acids. V was clipped by 3 bases and J by 8 bases, with 26 bases between them. The CDR3 sequence is CASSALPPGMALEGYTF. CDR3 nucleotides: TGTGCCAGCAGCGCACTACCACCCGGGATGGCACTTGAGGGCTACACCTTC.

The chain joins TRBV29-1 to TRBJ2-5; D perhaps matches TRBD1 (5 bases). This CDR3 comprises 16 residues. V was trimmed by 0 bases and J by 1 base, leaving 15 bases between them. Looked up from germline, CDR1 is SQVTM and CDR2 is ANQGSEA. As DNA, the CDR3 is TGCAGCGTTGAAGATCTCGGTCATGGGGCCCAAGAGACCCAGTACTTC. Translated, it gives CSVEDLGHGAQETQYF. The full variable domain, completed using reference TRBV29-1 and TRBJ2-5, is SAVISQKPSRDICQRGTSLTIQCQVDSQVTMMFWYRQQPGQSLTLIATANQGSEATYESGFVIDKFPISRPNLTFSTLTVSNMSPEDSSIYLCSVEDLGHGAQETQYFGPGTRLLVL.

The V and J genes are TRBV6-5 and TRBJ2-3; 7 bases match TRBD1. Unmatched junction bases numbered 7, after V lost 2 bases and J lost 2 bases. Germline lookup yields CDR1 MNHEY and CDR2 SVGAGI. The CDR3 contains 16 residues. CDR3 in amino acids: CASSYGVDRDTDTQYF. CDR3 nucleotide sequence: TGTGCCAGCAGTTACGGAGTAGACAGGGACACAGATACGCAGTATTTT.

The V gene is TRBV5-6, the J gene TRBJ2-1, with D hard to call. With 6 bases removed from V and 5 bases from J, the gap between germline ends came to 15 bases. The germline gives CDR1 SGHDT, CDR2 YYEEEE. CDR3 length: 14 amino acids. CDR3 in amino acids: CASTPEGLDNEQFF. CDR3 sequence (DNA): TGTGCCAGCACCCCCGAAGGGCTTGACAATGAGCAGTTCTTC.

The V and J genes are TRBV7-9 and TRBJ1-6; 7 bases agree with TRBD1. The V and J ends lost 5 bases and 8 bases, in that order; junction bases with no gene match: 6. The germline gives CDR1 SEHNR, CDR2 FQNEAQ (reference sequence). The CDR3 spans 14 residues. CDR3 DNA: TGTGCCAGCAGCCCCGTAACAGGGGATTCACCCCTCCACTTT. This sequence encodes CASSPVTGDSPLHF.

The rearrangement joins TRBV2 to TRBJ2-2; a weak D match, TRBD1 (7 bases). Germline lookup yields CDR1 SNHLY and CDR2 FYNNEI. V lost 7 bases and J lost 0, with 12 bases in between. The CDR3 loop spans 15 amino acids. CDR3 sequence (DNA): TGTGCCAGCACCGGGGGACAGACGAACACCGGGGAGCTGTTTTTT. Translation gives CASTGGQTNTGELFF.

The chain joins TRBV12-3 or TRBV12-4 to TRBJ2-1; D uncertain. There are 10 residues in the CDR3. Trimming removed 6 bases from V and 8 bases from J, with 5 bases in between. The CDR3 DNA follows: TGTGCCAGCAGGGGCGATGAGCAGTTCTTC. Translation: CASRGDEQFF.

In its sample, this clonotype was seen a few times. J is TRBJ1-1 and V is TRBV18, with TRBD1 identical over 8 bases. The CDR3 covers 15 residues. Unmatched junction bases numbered 3, after V lost 2 bases and J lost 1 base. Germline V gene lookup returns CDR1 KGHSH and CDR2 LQKENI. CDR3: CASSPGQGGNTEAFF. DNA for the CDR3: TGTGCCAGCTCACCAGGACAGGGTGGGAACACTGAAGCTTTCTTT.

V gene TRBV15 combines with J gene TRBJ2-1; D is possibly TRBD2 (6 bases). This CDR3 region has 15 residues. In germline, CDR1 is LNHNV, CDR2 YYDKDF (reference sequence). V was shortened by 4 bases and J by 3 bases, with 13 bases between the two germline ends. The CDR3 DNA is TGTGCCACCAGCACACAAAGGGAGGTCTACAATGAGCAGTTCTTC. This codes for CATSTQREVYNEQFF. Full variable domain (rest looked up from reference TRBV15 and TRBJ2-1): DAMVIQNPRYQVTQFGKPVTLSCSQTLNHNVMYWYQQKSSQAPKLLFHYYDKDFNNEADTPDNFQSRRPNTSFCFLDIRSPGLGDTAMYLCATSTQREVYNEQFFGPGTRLTVL.

J is TRBJ1-5 and V is TRBV12-3 or TRBV12-4; 10 bases fit TRBD1. The CDR3 runs 14 residues. Trimming cost V 6 bases and J 7 bases; bases outside gene matches: 6. The chain's CDR3 is CASSSGQGEQPQHF. DNA of the CDR3: TGTGCCAGCAGCTCCGGACAGGGGGAACAGCCCCAGCATTTT.

The V and J genes are TRBV7-9 and TRBJ1-5, with a possible D match to TRBD1 (5 bases). The germline V gene encodes CDR1 SEHNR and CDR2 FQNEAQ (reference sequence). The CDR3 is 15 residues long. The V end lost 6 bases, the J end lost 0 bases, and 12 bases lay between the germline ends. This CDR3 is CASSSTEDSNQPQHF. As DNA, the CDR3 is TGTGCCAGCAGTTCGACAGAAGATAGCAATCAGCCCCAGCATTTT.

The chain joins TRBV5-1 to TRBJ2-7, with 9 bases identical to TRBD1. V gave up 7 bases and J gave up 4 bases; unmatched junction bases: 9. Germline-derived CDR1 and CDR2 are SGHRS and YFSETQ. The CDR3 is 14 amino acids. CDR3 loop: CASRPGQGVYEQYF. The CDR3 nucleotides read TGCGCCAGCCGCCCGGGACAGGGTGTGTACGAGCAGTACTTC. Drawing the rest from reference TRBV5-1 and TRBJ2-7, the complete variable domain is KAGVTQTPRYLIKTRGQQVTLSCSPISGHRSVSWYQQTPGQGLQFLFEYFSETQRNKGNFPGRFSGRQFSNSRSEMNVSTLELGDSALYLCASRPGQGVYEQYFGPGTRLTVT.

The chain employs TRBV5-1 and TRBJ2-1; TRBD2 aligns across 10 bases. CDR3 length equals 17 residues. With 1 base clipped from V and 5 bases from J, the junction kept 9 bases outside the gene matches. Germline V lookup: CDR1 SGHRS, CDR2 YFSETQ. The CDR3 region has the DNA TGCGCCAGCAGCTTGCGGCTAGCGGGGGCCAAGGACAATGAGCAGTTCTTC. Protein: CASSLRLAGAKDNEQFF.

This chain links TRBV23-1 with TRBJ2-5; a possible D gene is TRBD1 (5 bases). TRBV23-1 is an ORF, and what it does is uncertain. CDR3 length: 14 amino acids. V lost 2 bases and J 5 bases, leaving 12 bases between the germline ends. CDR3 loop: CASSQRGLQETQYF. In DNA, the CDR3 is TGCGCCAGCAGTCAAAGGGGATTGCAGGAGACCCAGTACTTC.

This chain uses TRBV4-1 with TRBJ1-1; D call uncertain. The CDR3 contains 15 residues. V dropped 0 bases and J dropped 1 base, with 9 bases sitting between them. From germline, CDR1 is MGHRA and CDR2 YSYEKL. For the CDR3, the DNA is TGCGCCAGCAGCCAAGATGCCCCAGGGAACACTGAAGCTTTCTTT. Translation gives CASSQDAPGNTEAFF.

The genes are TRBV9 and TRBJ2-7; D possibly corresponds to TRBD1 (6 bases). The CDR3 is 15 residues long. The V end lost 2 bases, the J end lost 3 bases, and 15 bases lay between the germline ends. From germline, CDR1 is SGDLS and CDR2 YYNGEE. The CDR3 loop reads CASSVTGHTFYEQYF. CDR3 sequence (DNA): TGTGCCAGCAGCGTTACGGGACACACCTTCTACGAGCAGTACTTC.